This T cell receptor beta chain was captured in a study of metastatic and nonmetastatic thyroid tumors. Study-wide results and caveats: Reportedly, malignant thyroid tumors had significantly higher TCR beta diversity than benign nodules, in blood and tumor.

In the study's own analysis: The authors used CDR3 differences across clinicopathological groups to build a distant-metastasis classifier for papillary thyroid cancer. TCRdb ran MiXCR on the PCR reads. These V and J calls derive from TCRdb rather than the authors' analysis. The data contain just over 40,000 clones, 10% to 12% of them singletons. Regarding this clone: Its antigen is not identified.

Prior to thyroid surgery, none of the patients had received any treatment. The V and J ends lost 10 bases and 0 bases, in that order; junction bases with no gene match: 14. Germline V lookup: CDR1 LNHNV, CDR2 YYDKDF (reference sequence). The CDR3 consists of 16 residues. This receptor was obtained from a female donor with papillary thyroid cancer or a benign thyroid nodule (not recorded which). Some clones in this sample may be carry-over from other donors' samples. This sequence joins TRBV15 and TRBJ2-5; 7 bases match TRBD2. Sequenced input: blood. CDR3: CAITPSSGRHQETQYF. CDR3 DNA: TGTGCCATCACCCCCTCTAGCGGTAGGCACCAAGAGACCCAGTACTTC. The variable domain in full, with the rest retrieved from reference TRBV15 and TRBJ2-5, is DAMVIQNPRYQVTQFGKPVTLSCSQTLNHNVMYWYQQKSSQAPKLLFHYYDKDFNNEADTPDNFQSRRPNTSFCFLDIRSPGLGDTAMYLCAITPSSGRHQETQYFGPGTRLLVL.